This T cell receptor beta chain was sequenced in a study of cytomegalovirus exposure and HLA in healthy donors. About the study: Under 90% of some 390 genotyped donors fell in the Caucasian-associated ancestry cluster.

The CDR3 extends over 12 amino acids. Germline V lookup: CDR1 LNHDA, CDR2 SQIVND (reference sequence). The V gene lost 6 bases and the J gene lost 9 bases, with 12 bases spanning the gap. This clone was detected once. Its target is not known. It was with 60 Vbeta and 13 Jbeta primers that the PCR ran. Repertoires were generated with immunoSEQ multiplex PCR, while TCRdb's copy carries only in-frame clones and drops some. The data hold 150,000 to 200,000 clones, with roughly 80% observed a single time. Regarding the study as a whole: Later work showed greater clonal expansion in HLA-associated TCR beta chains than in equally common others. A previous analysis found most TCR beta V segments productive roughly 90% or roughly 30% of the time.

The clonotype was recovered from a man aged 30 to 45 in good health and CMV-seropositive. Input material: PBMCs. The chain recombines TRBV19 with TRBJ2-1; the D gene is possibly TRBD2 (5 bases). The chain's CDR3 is CASRAPRGEQFF. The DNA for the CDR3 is TGTGCCAGTAGGGCCCCTCGGGGTGAGCAGTTCTTC.